The source of this T cell receptor beta chain is a study of identical twins. Study-wide results and caveats: Memory repertoires showed no such pattern, whereas abundant cord blood beta clonotypes carried fewer insertions.

Comments on this clonotype: Its antigen is unknown.

From the 5' RACE reads, TCRdb called clonotypes with MiXCR, one entry per CDR3 protein. Altogether approximately 600,000 distinct CDR3 sequences are present, 7% to 7.5% being singletons, with the ten largest covering 1.6%. The ends lost 3 bases at V and 6 bases at J; junction bases unmatched: 7. Germline V CDR1 and CDR2: ENHRY, SYGVKD. This CDR3 has 14 amino acids. The same specimen was also included in a second study, on yellow fever vaccine responses in identical twins. In that study: Twins' T cell vaccine responses reportedly looked partly convergent, partly personalized.

This sequence was found in a woman under 30 in good health. The genes are TRBV10-3 and TRBJ2-7, with 8 nucleotides matching TRBD2. The specimen was PBMCs. DNA of the CDR3: TGTGCCATCAGTGATTTTGCGGGAGGTGGCGAGCAGTACTTC. The encoded protein is CAISDFAGGGEQYF.